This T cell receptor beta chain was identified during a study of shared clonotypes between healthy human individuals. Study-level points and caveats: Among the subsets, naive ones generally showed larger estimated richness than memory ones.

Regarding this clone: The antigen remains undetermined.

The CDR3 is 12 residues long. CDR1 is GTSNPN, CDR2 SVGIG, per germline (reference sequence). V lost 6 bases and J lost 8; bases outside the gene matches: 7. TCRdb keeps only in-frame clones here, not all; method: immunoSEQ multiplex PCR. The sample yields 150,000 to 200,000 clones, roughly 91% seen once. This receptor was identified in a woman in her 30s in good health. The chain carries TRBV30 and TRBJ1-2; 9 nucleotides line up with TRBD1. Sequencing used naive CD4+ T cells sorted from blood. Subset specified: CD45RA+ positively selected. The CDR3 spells CACIAGTGGYTF. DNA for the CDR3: TGTGCCTGTATAGCCGGGACAGGGGGCTACACCTTC.